These 21 T cell receptor beta chains were sequenced from one sample in a study of beta chain features in type 1 diabetes. TCRB transcripts that were expressed got sequenced, as all of the isolated RNA had been reverse transcribed. Repertoires were generated with immunoSEQ multiplex PCR, while TCRdb's copy carries only in-frame clones and drops some. The sample has 200,000 to 250,000 clones; over 65% are singletons. Input material: naive CD4+ T cells from blood. These receptors all stem from a man aged 25-45 years in good health.

The chain carries TRBV5-1 and TRBJ2-3, with 10 bases identical to TRBD2. Per the germline V gene, CDR1 is SGHRS and CDR2 is YFSETQ. The CDR3 is 14 amino acids. The V gene end was trimmed by 4 bases and the J gene end by 5 bases; junction bases not matched to a gene: 4. The CDR3 DNA follows: TGCGCCAGCAGCCGGGGACTAGCGAGAGATACGCAGTATTTT. Its protein product is CASSRGLARDTQYF.

The gene calls are TRBV30 and TRBJ2-5; D unclear. Between the trimmed V and J ends, which lost 0 bases and 4 bases, there was a span of 12 bases. The CDR3 consists of 14 residues. CDR1 is GTSNPN, CDR2 SVGIG, per germline (reference sequence). The CDR3: CAWSVGPAGETQYF. The CDR3 DNA is TGTGCCTGGAGTGTGGGTCCGGCAGGAGAGACCCAGTACTTC.

In its sample, this clone was seen a few times. The V and J genes are TRBV29-1 and TRBJ2-1; 7 bases line up with TRBD1. V gave up 8 bases and J gave up 0 bases; unmatched junction bases: 10. The CDR3 is 15 amino acids. In germline, CDR1 is SQVTM, CDR2 ANQGSEA. Here the CDR3 DNA reads TGCAGCTTTTGGGGCCGGGACAGCTCCTACAATGAGCAGTTCTTC. This gives the protein CSFWGRDSSYNEQFF.

Turning to this clone: The same CDR3 can be traced to other DNA sequences in this sample. The CDR3 DNA reads as TGTGCCTGGAGTCTCGGGCTAGCGGGTGGCACAGATACGCAGTATTTT. Its translation is CAWSLGLAGGTDTQYF. The rearrangement links TRBV30 to TRBJ2-3, with 8 bases matching TRBD2. The CDR3 has 16 residues. The junction had 8 bases not matched to a gene; V was cut back by 2 bases and J by 1 base. The germline gives CDR1 GTSNPN, CDR2 SVGIG (reference sequence).

J is TRBJ2-3 and V is TRBV13; D unclear. V dropped 0 bases and J dropped 7 bases, with 8 bases sitting between them. CDR1 is PRHDT and CDR2 is FYEKMQ in the germline V gene (reference sequence). CDR3 length: 13 residues. CDR3: CASSLGRANTQYF. Here the CDR3 DNA reads TGTGCCAGCAGCTTAGGCAGAGCGAATACGCAGTATTTT.

The chain employs TRBV15 and TRBJ2-7; D not certain. V dropped 5 bases and J dropped 4 bases, with 12 bases sitting between them. Germline lookup yields CDR1 LNHNV and CDR2 YYDKDF (reference sequence). CDR3 length equals 13 residues. The CDR3 sequence is CATSSHHRYEQYF. The CDR3, as DNA: TGTGCCACCAGCTCTCATCACCGGTACGAGCAGTACTTC. Full variable domain (remainder filled in from reference TRBV15 and TRBJ2-7): DAMVIQNPRYQVTQFGKPVTLSCSQTLNHNVMYWYQQKSSQAPKLLFHYYDKDFNNEADTPDNFQSRRPNTSFCFLDIRSPGLGDTAMYLCATSSHHRYEQYFGPGTRLTVT.

The chain employs TRBV30 and TRBJ1-1, with D uncertain. This CDR3 region has 12 residues. The V gene's germline CDR1 is GTSNPN and CDR2 SVGIG (reference sequence). V was pared by 6 bases and J by 0 bases, with 8 bases between. The DNA for the CDR3 is TGTGCCTGTGTGTATATGAACACTGAAGCTTTCTTT. This sequence encodes CACVYMNTEAFF.

V usage is TRBV29-1 and J usage is TRBJ2-3, with a tentative D call TRBD2 (6 bases). Looked up from germline, CDR1 is SQVTM and CDR2 is ANQGSEA. V was cut by 5 bases and J by 2 bases, with 17 bases left in between. This CDR3 has 15 residues. DNA for the CDR3: TGCAGCGTTTCCCTGCAAGCGGGCATCACAGATACGCAGTATTTT. Its protein is CSVSLQAGITDTQYF.

This clone occurred a few times. The chain has TRBV6-5 and TRBJ2-7, with 9 bases matching TRBD1. Per the germline V gene, CDR1 is MNHEY and CDR2 is SVGAGI. V lost 7 bases to trimming and J lost 0 bases; unmatched junction nucleotides: 4. The CDR3 consists of 14 residues. The CDR3 sequence: CASIGQGISYEQYF. For the CDR3, the DNA is TGTGCCAGCATCGGACAGGGGATCTCCTACGAGCAGTACTTC.

The CDR3 spells CASSPNGDVGTDTQYF. CDR3 nucleotide sequence: TGTGCCAGCAGCCCAAATGGGGACGTGGGCACAGATACGCAGTATTTT. J is TRBJ2-3 and V is TRBV9; D is perhaps TRBD1 or TRBD2 (5 bases each). The CDR3 consists of 16 residues. The germline gives CDR1 SGDLS, CDR2 YYNGEE. V lost 4 bases and J 1 base, leaving 16 bases between the germline ends.

The chain carries TRBV4-3 and TRBJ2-2; a possible D gene is TRBD1 (7 bases). The CDR3 is 16 residues long. The germline V gene encodes CDR1 LGHNA and CDR2 YSLEER. Trimming removed 0 bases at V and 3 bases at J, with 11 bases between. This chain's CDR3 is CASSQDQGGDTGELFF. The CDR3 DNA reads TGCGCCAGCAGCCAAGATCAGGGGGGAGACACCGGGGAGCTGTTTTTT.

This clone has just one count. The chain carries TRBV2 and TRBJ1-1; D remains unclear. Trimming took off 3 bases at V and 8 bases at J, with 7 bases between the two ends. This CDR3 spans 11 amino acids. Germline V gives CDR1 SNHLY, CDR2 FYNNEI. This chain's CDR3 is CASSDGLEAFF. The CDR3 DNA is TGTGCCAGCAGTGACGGATTAGAAGCTTTCTTT.

This clone was picked up a small number of times. CDR3 protein: CASSPGTGNYGYTF. Written as DNA, the CDR3 is TGCGCCAGCAGCCCTGGGACAGGGAACTATGGCTACACCTTC. This chain joins TRBV5-1 and TRBJ1-2; 9 nucleotides match TRBD1. V lost 4 bases to trimming and J lost 2 bases; unmatched junction nucleotides: 3. CDR3 length: 14 residues. CDR1 is SGHRS, CDR2 YFSETQ, per germline.

The chain carries TRBV12-5 and TRBJ2-1; D is ambiguous. The CDR3 is made up of 11 amino acids. CDR1 and CDR2 from the germline V gene are LGHNT and FRNRAP. Trimming shortened V by 5 bases and J by 4 bases, and 3 bases separated the two germline ends. CDR3 residues: CASGPYNEQFF. The CDR3 DNA sequence: TGTGCTAGTGGTCCATACAATGAGCAGTTCTTC.

Comment on this clone: This sample includes further DNA sequences coding for the same CDR3. V and J are TRBV18 and TRBJ2-1; no clear D gene. The V and J ends lost 3 bases and 0 bases respectively, with 6 bases between them. Germline lookup yields CDR1 KGHSH and CDR2 LQKENI. The CDR3 covers 14 residues. The DNA for the CDR3 is TGTGCCAGCTCACCTCCGAGCTCCTACAATGAGCAGTTCTTC. Translation gives CASSPPSSYNEQFF.

This clone was detected a few times. The chain couples TRBV5-1 to TRBJ2-1; D unclear. V lost 1 base to trimming and J lost 6 bases, with 8 bases between them. The CDR3 has 13 amino acids. CDR1 is SGHRS, CDR2 YFSETQ, per germline. The chain's CDR3 is CASSLWPGNEQFF. CDR3 coding DNA: TGCGCCAGCAGCTTGTGGCCCGGCAATGAGCAGTTCTTC.

V gene TRBV6-5 combines with J gene TRBJ2-6; D unresolved. Trimming removed 6 bases at V and 0 bases at J, with 9 bases between. Germline-derived CDR1 and CDR2 are MNHEY and SVGAGI. This CDR3 region has 15 residues. CDR3 protein: CASRRRDSGANVLTF. The DNA for the CDR3 is TGTGCCAGCAGACGAAGGGACTCTGGGGCCAACGTCCTGACTTTC.

This CDR3 reads CASSSSRGARTEAFF. Here the CDR3 DNA reads TGTGCCAGCAGCTCCTCCCGGGGGGCGCGAACTGAAGCTTTCTTT. This chain joins TRBV7-9 and TRBJ1-1; D might be TRBD1 (6 bases). In germline, CDR1 is SEHNR, CDR2 FQNEAQ (reference sequence). The V gene lost 4 bases and the J gene lost 5 bases, with 17 bases spanning the gap. The CDR3 has 15 residues.

This clone was seen a handful of times. V usage is TRBV30 and J usage is TRBJ2-7; 7 positions match TRBD1. The CDR3 is 11 residues long. Per germline, CDR1 GTSNPN and CDR2 SVGIG (reference sequence). J was trimmed by 2 bases and V by 5 bases; bases with no gene match: 0. CDR3 bases: TGTGCCTGGGGACAGGCCTACGAGCAGTACTTC. As protein: CAWGQAYEQYF.

The sample holds one count of this clone. V usage is TRBV7-2 and J usage is TRBJ2-1; 9 bases align to TRBD2. With 7 bases clipped from V and 6 bases from J, the junction kept 13 bases outside the gene matches. CDR3 length equals 16 residues. The germline CDR1 and CDR2 sequences are SGHTA and FQGNSA. CDR3 region: CASIPTNSGGLNEQFF. The CDR3 coding sequence is TGTGCCAGCATCCCGACTAATAGCGGGGGCCTCAATGAGCAGTTCTTC.

The CDR3 nucleotides are TGTGCCTGGAGTGTAATTTCCCGGGAGCAGTTCTTC. It translates to CAWSVISREQFF. The V and J genes are TRBV30 and TRBJ2-1; the D is unclear. Trimming took off 0 bases at V and 10 bases at J, with 10 bases between the two ends. Germline assignment: CDR1 GTSNPN and CDR2 SVGIG (reference sequence). The CDR3 extends over 12 amino acids.